These T cell receptor beta chains were read from a single sample in a study of radiation and T cells in renal cell carcinoma. TCRdb's table, derived via immunoSEQ multiplex PCR, lists solely in-frame clones and lacks some. In the table there are approximately 13,000 clones, just over 55% of which are singletons. Sequencing was performed on tumor tissue, taken from a patient whose treatment was nephrectomy without radiotherapy. These TCRs come from a man in his fifties or sixties with renal cell carcinoma. The CDR3 runs from the conserved cysteine through the conserved F or W. The D gene is left open where the match is weak. Some rows mark clone size as missing; the rest say once, few, many or name a class of expanded clone.

J | V | size | D | CDR3 | DNA
TRBJ1-1 | TRBV15 | - | - | CATSSSQGDTEAFF | TGTGCCACCAGCAGTTCTCAGGGTGACACTGAAGCTTTCTTT
TRBJ2-7 | TRBV30 | - | TRBD1 | CAWKDRVEQYF | TGTGCCTGGAAAGACAGGGTCGAGCAGTACTTC
TRBJ1-5 | TRBV7-3 | medium-sized | - | CASSTGTLGPQHF | TGTGCCAGCAGCACGGGAACCCTCGGGCCCCAGCATTTT
TRBJ1-4 | TRBV7-9 | few | - | CASSSQAANEKLFF | TGTGCCAGCAGCTCCCAAGCGGCTAATGAAAAACTGTTTTTT
TRBJ1-3 | TRBV11-2 | - | - | CASSFPRNTIYF | TGTGCCAGCAGCTTCCCCAGAAACACCATATATTTT
TRBJ1-2 | TRBV12-5 | - | - | CASGLVLGMGDYGYTF | TGTGCTAGTGGTTTGGTGTTGGGGATGGGGGACTATGGCTACACCTTC
TRBJ1-4 | TRBV7-9 | - | TRBD1 | CASSDGTGGDKKLFF | TGTGCCAGCAGCGACGGGACAGGGGGTGATAAAAAACTGTTTTTT
TRBJ1-5 | TRBV6-1 | - | - | CASAKQGGQPQHF | TGTGCCAGCGCCAAACAGGGTGGTCAGCCCCAGCATTTT
TRBJ1-1 | TRBV25-1 | - | TRBD1 | CASSEFLPTGATTEAFF | TGTGCCAGCAGTGAATTCCTTCCTACAGGGGCCACAACTGAAGCTTTCTTT
TRBJ2-1 | TRBV6-4 | - | TRBD2 | CASRPSGGSTYNEQFF | TGTGCCAGCAGACCTAGCGGGGGGAGTACCTACAATGAGCAGTTCTTC
TRBJ1-2 | TRBV19 | - | TRBD1 | CASSIDFQTGKGYGYTF | TGTGCCAGTAGTATAGACTTTCAGACAGGGAAGGGCTATGGCTACACCTTC
TRBJ2-7 | TRBV11-2 | - | - | CASSEDSVPAYEQYF | TGTGCCAGCTCCGAGGACAGTGTCCCCGCCTACGAGCAGTACTTC
TRBJ1-2 | TRBV10-3 | few | TRBD1 | CAISDPGQGAANYGYTF | TGTGCCATCAGTGACCCGGGACAGGGGGCCGCTAACTATGGCTACACCTTC
TRBJ2-6 | TRBV5-1 | - | TRBD1 | CASSSPGQAFSGANVLTF | TGCGCCAGCAGCTCACCGGGACAGGCTTTCTCTGGGGCCAACGTCCTGACTTTC
TRBJ1-2 | TRBV5-4 | - | TRBD1 | CASSPGDRGTYGYTF | TGTGCCAGCAGCCCCGGGGACAGGGGGACCTATGGCTACACCTTC
TRBJ2-1 | TRBV10-3 | - | TRBD2 | CAISIGGNEQFF | TGTGCCATCAGTATCGGGGGGAATGAGCAGTTCTTC